Each of the 23 T cell receptor beta chains below was sequenced from the same sample in a study of STAT5B mutations in CD4+ large granular lymphocyte leukemia. Generated by immunoSEQ multiplex PCR, the TCRdb table keeps only in-frame clones and is missing some. In the table there are some 51,000 clones, around 81% of which are singletons. Sequenced material: CD4+ T cells from blood buffy coats. The source of these receptors is a human donor in good health.

This chain joins TRBV18 and TRBJ1-6, with a tentative D call TRBD1 (5 bases). The CDR3 covers 13 residues. V was cut by 6 bases and J by 9 bases, with 12 bases left in between. Looked up from germline, CDR1 is KGHSH and CDR2 is LQKENI. CDR3: CASSGESGSPLHF. The DNA of the CDR3 is TGTGCCAGCTCGGGGGAAAGTGGTTCACCCCTCCACTTT.

The V call is TRBV6-5, the J call TRBJ2-1, with 8 bases matching TRBD2. The germline V gene has CDR1 MNHEY and CDR2 SVGAGI. CDR3 size: 13 residues. J gave up 8 bases and V 4 bases, and 4 bases lay outside the gene matches. CDR3 residues: CASSSSGGHEQFF. CDR3 coding DNA: TGTGCCAGCAGTTCCAGCGGGGGTCATGAGCAGTTCTTC.

DNA for the CDR3: TGTGCCAGCAGCGCAAACGGAGGACTAGGCGGTACTGGGGCCAACGTCCTGACTTTC. Protein sequence: CASSANGGLGGTGANVLTF. V usage is TRBV5-8 and J usage is TRBJ2-6; 7 nucleotides match TRBD2. This CDR3 contains 19 residues. V dropped 4 bases and J dropped 2; count of bases not matched to a gene: 15. CDR1 SGHTS and CDR2 YDEGEE come from the germline V gene.

This clone was seen more than once but under ten times. V is TRBV6-5 and J is TRBJ1-5; D unclear. The germline V gene encodes CDR1 MNHEY and CDR2 SVGAGI. This CDR3 has 14 residues. Between the trimmed V and J ends, which lost 4 bases and 0 bases, there was a span of 7 bases. The CDR3 reads CASSSSYSNQPQHF. In DNA, the CDR3 is TGTGCCAGCAGTTCCAGCTATAGCAATCAGCCCCAGCATTTT.

The chain carries TRBV7-3 and TRBJ2-1; D uncertain. Germline values: CDR1 SGHTA, CDR2 FQGTGA. The CDR3 is 12 amino acids. V lost 5 bases and J lost 12, with 14 bases in between. CDR3: CASSPPGSRQFF. DNA for the CDR3: TGTGCCAGCAGCCCCCCGGGTAGCCGGCAGTTCTTC.

The chain recombines TRBV6-5 with TRBJ1-2; tentative D call: TRBD1 (5 bases). V was pared by 6 bases and J by 4 bases, with 9 bases between. CDR3 length: 12 amino acids. Per germline, CDR1 MNHEY and CDR2 SVGAGI. The CDR3 nucleotides are TGTGCCAGCAGGAGGGGCGGCTATGGCTACACCTTC. Its translation: CASRRGGYGYTF.

The gene calls are TRBV27 and TRBJ2-7; D is perhaps TRBD2 (6 bases). The germline V and J ends were trimmed by 6 bases and 5 bases, with 23 bases remaining between them. The CDR3 extends over 16 amino acids. The germline CDR1 and CDR2 sequences are MNHEY and SMNVEV (reference sequence). DNA for the CDR3: TGTGCCAGCAGCTCTTTATATCGGGGGAGTCACAACGAGCAGTACTTC. Its protein product is CASSSLYRGSHNEQYF.

This clone was recorded only once. The rearrangement uses TRBV30 and TRBJ1-4; 7 bases align to TRBD1. Trimming cost V 2 bases and J 6 bases; bases outside gene matches: 12. Germline V lookup: CDR1 GTSNPN, CDR2 SVGIG (reference sequence). The length of the CDR3 is 16 residues. The DNA of the CDR3 is TGTGCCTGGAGTACTCATACAAACAGGGGATATGAAAAACTGTTTTTT. This translates into CAWSTHTNRGYEKLFF. The whole variable domain, filled in from reference TRBV30 and TRBJ1-4, reads SQTIHQWPATLVQPVGSPLSLECTVEGTSNPNLYWYRQAAGRGLQLLFYSVGIGQISSEVPQNLSASRPQDRQFILSSKKLLLSDSGFYLCAWSTHTNRGYEKLFFGSGTQLSVL.

This rearrangement joins TRBV2 to TRBJ1-2, with TRBD1 matching 7 bases. CDR3 length: 12 residues. Unmatched junction bases numbered 10, after V lost 11 bases and J lost 7 bases. Germline V lookup: CDR1 SNHLY, CDR2 FYNNEI. This CDR3 reads CAEGGARLGYTF. The CDR3 nucleotides read TGTGCCGAAGGGGGCGCCCGGCTTGGCTACACCTTC. The variable domain in full, with the rest retrieved from reference TRBV2 and TRBJ1-2, is EPEVTQTPSHQVTQMGQEVILRCVPISNHLYFYWYRQILGQKVEFLVSFYNNEISEKSEIFDDQFSVERPDGSNFTLKIRSTKLEDSAMYFCAEGGARLGYTFGSGTRLTVV.

This clone was observed a few times. The CDR3 region has the DNA TGTGCCAGCAGCTTAGGAGACCATGGCTACACCTTC. Translation gives CASSLGDHGYTF. The V call is TRBV11-1, the J call TRBJ1-2; D call uncertain. The CDR3 sequence is 12 residues long. V was cut by 1 base and J by 6 bases, with 6 bases left in between. Germline assignment: CDR1 SGHAT and CDR2 FQDESV (reference sequence).

This rearrangement joins TRBV30 to TRBJ2-1; D perhaps matches TRBD2 (6 bases). The CDR3 covers 15 residues. From germline, CDR1 is GTSNPN and CDR2 SVGIG (reference sequence). V was shortened by 1 base and J by 0 bases, with 10 bases between the two germline ends. CDR3 sequence reads: CAWSGGVGSYNEQFF. Written as DNA, the CDR3 is TGTGCCTGGAGTGGGGGGGTAGGCTCCTACAATGAGCAGTTCTTC.

As concerns this clone: Germline is not matched at one junction end, which may reflect a read error. V is TRBV29-1 and J is TRBJ2-1; 8 nucleotides align to TRBD2. The CDR3 length is 11 residues. Germline assignment: CDR1 SQVTM and CDR2 ANQGSEA. The DNA of the CDR3 is TGCAGCGTTGAGGCGGGGGGCCTGTGGGTCTTC. Amino acids: CSVEAGGLWVF.

This chain uses TRBV5-1 with TRBJ1-6, with 8 bases aligning to TRBD1. The CDR3 sequence is 16 residues long. V was pared by 4 bases and J by 7 bases, with 10 bases of the junction left unmatched. Germline CDR1 reads SGHRS; CDR2 reads YFSETQ. CDR3 nucleotides: TGCGCCAGCAGCCCTCTCCAGACAGGGGACAATTCACCCCTCCACTTT. It encodes CASSPLQTGDNSPLHF.

This chain joins TRBV2 and TRBJ2-1; 15 bases line up with TRBD2. Germline trimming cut 6 bases from V and 0 bases from J; bases unmatched to any gene: 9. The CDR3 is 19 residues long. Germline-derived CDR1 and CDR2 are SNHLY and FYNNEI. The CDR3 region is CASSGGLAGGRSSYNEQFF. CDR3 coding DNA: TGTGCCAGCAGCGGGGGACTAGCGGGGGGACGGAGCTCCTACAATGAGCAGTTCTTC.

CDR3 bases: TGTGCCAGCAGTTTAGGGGGCAGAAGCTCTGGGGCCAACGTCCTGACTTTC. Protein: CASSLGGRSSGANVLTF. The chain employs TRBV28 and TRBJ2-6, with D possibly being TRBD1 (6 bases). V shed 2 bases and J shed 0 bases, with 11 bases lying between them. CDR1 is MDHEN and CDR2 is SYDVKM in the germline V gene. CDR3 size: 17 residues.

The chain is built from TRBV7-9 and TRBJ1-3; TRBD1 is a possible D gene (5 bases). The CDR3 spans 14 residues. V dropped 6 bases and J dropped 1 base, with 10 bases sitting between them. CDR1 and CDR2 from the germline V gene are SEHNR and FQNEAQ (reference sequence). The CDR3 spells CASRPRGSGNTIYF. For the CDR3, the DNA is TGTGCCAGCAGACCTCGGGGGTCTGGAAACACCATATATTTT. Drawing the rest from reference TRBV7-9 and TRBJ1-3, the complete variable domain is DTGVSQNPRHKITKRGQNVTFRCDPISEHNRLYWYRQTLGQGPEFLTYFQNEAQLEKSRLLSDRFSAERPKGSFSTLEIQRTEQGDSAMYLCASRPRGSGNTIYFGEGSWLTVV.

This clone was seen a few times. This rearrangement joins TRBV6-1 to TRBJ2-2; the D is unclear. The V end was cut by 5 bases, the J end by 6 bases, with 7 bases between. CDR1 and CDR2 from the germline V gene are MNHNS and SASEGT. The CDR3 loop spans 12 amino acids. The CDR3 here is CASSNGPGELFF. CDR3 DNA: TGTGCCAGCAGTAACGGACCCGGGGAGCTGTTTTTT.

The rearrangement links TRBV6-1 to TRBJ2-2; D possibly corresponds to TRBD2 (5 bases). This CDR3 is 13 amino acids long. Per the germline V gene, CDR1 is MNHNS and CDR2 is SASEGT. V was shortened by 4 bases and J by 6 bases, with 9 bases between the two germline ends. CDR3 protein: CASSGDGAGELFF. The DNA of the CDR3 is TGTGCCAGCAGTGGAGACGGGGCCGGGGAGCTGTTTTTT.

The chain links TRBV29-1 to TRBJ2-3; TRBD1 might be the D (5 bases). The CDR3 runs to 13 residues. With 6 bases removed from V and 6 bases from J, the gap between germline ends came to 16 bases. Per germline, CDR1 SQVTM and CDR2 ANQGSEA. CDR3 sequence: CSVRTNGGDTQYF. The CDR3 DNA sequence: TGCAGCGTCCGGACAAATGGCGGTGATACGCAGTATTTT.

The V call is TRBV7-6, the J call TRBJ1-3; TRBD1 is a possible D gene (5 bases). The CDR3 length is 17 residues. Germline CDR1 is SGHVS and CDR2 is FNYEAQ. V gave up 0 bases and J gave up 0 bases, with 12 bases separating them. The CDR3 sequence is CASSLAPAGGSGNTIYF. The DNA for the CDR3 is TGTGCCAGCAGCTTAGCGCCGGCGGGGGGCTCTGGAAACACCATATATTTT. Using reference TRBV7-6 and TRBJ1-3 for the parts outside the CDR3, the full variable domain is GAGVSQSPRYKVTKRGQDVALRCDPISGHVSLYWYRQALGQGPEFLTYFNYEAQQDKSGLPNDRFSAERPEGSISTLTIQRTEQRDSAMYRCASSLAPAGGSGNTIYFGEGSWLTVV.

The rearrangement uses TRBV5-5 and TRBJ2-7; 7 bases fit TRBD1. Losses at the gene ends were 4 bases for V and 0 bases for J; bases not matched to a gene: 7. CDR3 length: 15 amino acids. The germline V gene has CDR1 SGHKS and CDR2 YYEKEE (reference sequence). The CDR3 coding sequence is TGTGCCAGCAGCAGAGAGACAGGGCTCTCCTACGAGCAGTACTTC. Protein product: CASSRETGLSYEQYF.

The chain recombines TRBV6-5 with TRBJ2-3, with D hard to call. The germline V and J ends were trimmed by 9 bases and 2 bases, with 9 bases remaining between them. This CDR3 is 12 amino acids long. CDR1 MNHEY and CDR2 SVGAGI come from the germline V gene. Written as DNA, the CDR3 is TGTGCCAGTCAGGAGAACACAGATACGCAGTATTTT. Its translation is CASQENTDTQYF.

The rearrangement links TRBV29-1 to TRBJ1-4, with D unresolved. Trimming stripped 7 bases from V and 8 bases from J, with 8 bases between. The CDR3 length is 10 residues. Germline values: CDR1 SQVTM, CDR2 ANQGSEA. Written as DNA, the CDR3 is TGCAGCGGGGCAAACGAAAAACTGTTTTTT. It codes for CSGANEKLFF.